The 31 T cell receptor beta chains presented below share a single source sample, sequenced in a study of shared clonotypes between healthy human individuals. The assay was immunoSEQ multiplex PCR, and TCRdb's table has in-frame clones only and misses some. The sample has roughly 520,000 clones; about 96% are singletons. The sample was naive CD4+ T cells sorted from blood. Indicated subset: CD45RA+ positively selected. These receptors were taken from a woman aged 25 to 39 in good health.

V gene TRBV28 combines with J gene TRBJ2-7; 9 bases align to TRBD1. The CDR3 length is 16 residues. Per germline, CDR1 MDHEN and CDR2 SYDVKM. V dropped 3 bases and J dropped 0; count of bases not matched to a gene: 6. The CDR3 protein is CASSFSDRGSSYEQYF. CDR3 in DNA: TGTGCCAGCAGTTTCTCCGACAGGGGGAGCTCCTACGAGCAGTACTTC.

The gene calls are TRBV4-1 and TRBJ1-2; 8 nucleotides align to TRBD1. In germline, CDR1 is MGHRA, CDR2 YSYEKL. J lost 3 bases, V lost 1 base, and 1 base had no gene match. This CDR3 is 14 amino acids long. As DNA, the CDR3 is TGCGCCAGCAGCCAAGGGACAGGGTACTATGGCTACACCTTC. Amino acid sequence: CASSQGTGYYGYTF.

The V and J genes are TRBV27 and TRBJ1-1; D is ambiguous. Trimming pared 0 bases from V and 9 bases from J, leaving 5 bases between. CDR3 size: 11 residues. CDR1 MNHEY and CDR2 SMNVEV come from the germline V gene (reference sequence). The CDR3 sequence: CASSLSGKAFF. CDR3 bases: TGTGCCAGCAGTTTATCGGGGAAAGCTTTCTTT.

V and J are TRBV10-1 and TRBJ1-1; 12 bases match TRBD1. Per the germline V gene, CDR1 is WNHNN and CDR2 is SYGVQD (reference sequence). Trimming cost V 6 bases and J 5 bases; bases outside gene matches: 4. This CDR3 is built from 14 residues. As DNA, the CDR3 is TGCGCCAGCAGCCGGGACAGGGGGCAAACTGAAGCTTTCTTT. Its protein is CASSRDRGQTEAFF.

As DNA, the CDR3 is TGTGCCAGTGCAGGGCCTCCCCGAGGCAATCAGCCCCAGCATTTT. This sequence encodes CASAGPPRGNQPQHF. The chain is built from TRBV19 and TRBJ1-5, with D maybe TRBD1 (5 bases). The CDR3 covers 15 residues. The germline V and J ends were trimmed by 8 bases and 2 bases, with 16 bases remaining between them. Looked up from germline, CDR1 is LNHDA and CDR2 is SQIVND (reference sequence).

V gene TRBV15 combines with J gene TRBJ1-6; D ambiguous. V was shortened by 0 bases and J by 4 bases, with 7 bases between the two germline ends. The CDR3 has 15 residues. Germline V gives CDR1 LNHNV, CDR2 YYDKDF (reference sequence). CDR3 amino acids: CATSRDNPYNSPLHF. The CDR3 DNA reads TGTGCCACCAGCAGAGATAACCCGTATAATTCACCCCTCCACTTT.

The gene calls are TRBV11-2 and TRBJ2-6; TRBD2 is a possible D gene (5 bases). Trimming took off 5 bases at V and 0 bases at J, with 14 bases between the two ends. The CDR3 consists of 17 residues. Germline-derived CDR1 and CDR2 are SGHAT and FQNNGV. As DNA, the CDR3 is TGTGCCAGCAGCCGAGGGTTGCCTTCCTCTGGGGCCAACGTCCTGACTTTC. Translated: CASSRGLPSSGANVLTF.

The genes are TRBV29-1 and TRBJ2-3; 10 nucleotides agree with TRBD2. Trimming at V came to 6 bases and at J to 4 bases, leaving 4 bases not matched to a gene. This CDR3 is built from 13 residues. Per the germline V gene, CDR1 is SQVTM and CDR2 is ANQGSEA. CDR3 region: CSVTSGSPDTQYF. Written as DNA, the CDR3 is TGCAGCGTGACTAGCGGGTCCCCAGATACGCAGTATTTT.

The chain joins TRBV6-5 to TRBJ2-7; D might be TRBD1 (5 bases). The CDR3 sequence is 15 residues long. The V gene's germline CDR1 is MNHEY and CDR2 SVGAGI. V was shortened by 2 bases and J by 0 bases, with 11 bases between the two germline ends. This CDR3 reads CASSYGDRSSYEQYF. The CDR3 DNA follows: TGTGCCAGCAGTTACGGTGACAGAAGCTCCTACGAGCAGTACTTC.

The CDR3 region has the DNA TGTGCCAGCAGCTGGAGGACAGAGGGCGAGCAGTTCTTC. Its protein product is CASSWRTEGEQFF. The chain employs TRBV7-3 and TRBJ2-1, with a tentative D call TRBD1 (6 bases). Germline V gene lookup returns CDR1 SGHTA and CDR2 FQGTGA. Trimming took off 4 bases at V and 10 bases at J, with 14 bases between the two ends. CDR3 length: 13 amino acids.

The V call is TRBV5-1, the J call TRBJ2-1; 8 bases match TRBD2. The CDR3 is 17 residues long. J lost 9 bases, V lost 0 bases, and 14 bases had no gene match. CDR1 SGHRS and CDR2 YFSETQ come from the germline V gene. The CDR3 protein is CASSLVGIREGQGEQFF. The CDR3 region has the DNA TGCGCCAGCAGCTTGGTTGGTATTCGGGAGGGCCAAGGTGAGCAGTTCTTC.

The chain uses TRBV5-1 and TRBJ2-1; TRBD1 agrees at 9 bases. Germline values: CDR1 SGHRS, CDR2 YFSETQ. V lost 2 bases to trimming and J lost 6 bases; unmatched junction nucleotides: 9. There are 16 residues in the CDR3. The CDR3 DNA reads as TGCGCCAGCAGCTTAGACAGGGACAGGGTGTTCAATGAGCAGTTCTTC. Translating it yields CASSLDRDRVFNEQFF.

In regard to this clone: The sample contains more than one DNA sequence encoding this CDR3. The chain links TRBV28 to TRBJ2-5; D gene uncertain. The CDR3 spans 10 residues. V was shortened by 6 bases and J by 5 bases, with 4 bases between the two germline ends. Germline CDR1 and CDR2: MDHEN and SYDVKM. The CDR3 nucleotides read TGTGCCAGCAGGCGGGAGACCCAGTACTTC. Amino acid sequence: CASRRETQYF.

V and J are TRBV7-2 and TRBJ2-3, with 8 nucleotides matching TRBD1. The CDR3 sequence is 15 residues long. From germline, CDR1 is SGHTA and CDR2 FQGNSA. V lost 5 bases and J lost 2; bases outside the gene matches: 6. In DNA, the CDR3 is TGTGCCAGCAGCAGACAGGGGACCACCACAGATACGCAGTATTTT. It is translated as CASSRQGTTTDTQYF.

The chain couples TRBV11-2 to TRBJ2-2; D is uncertain. V gave up 2 bases and J gave up 9 bases, with 13 bases separating them. The CDR3 has 14 amino acids. Germline V lookup: CDR1 SGHAT, CDR2 FQNNGV. The DNA for the CDR3 is TGTGCCAGCAGCTTACGCCTTTCTTTTTGGGAGCTGTTTTTT. As protein: CASSLRLSFWELFF.

V usage is TRBV11-2 and J usage is TRBJ2-5; 7 positions match TRBD2. The CDR3 covers 16 residues. Germline CDR1 and CDR2: SGHAT and FQNNGV. V gave up 5 bases and J gave up 5 bases; unmatched junction bases: 14. CDR3 coding DNA: TGTGCCAGCAGCACCAGCGGGGAGGGCTTGGATGAGACCCAGTACTTC. Its protein is CASSTSGEGLDETQYF. Full variable domain (outside the CDR3, taken from reference TRBV11-2 and TRBJ2-5): EAGVAQSPRYKIIEKRQSVAFWCNPISGHATLYWYQQILGQGPKLLIQFQNNGVVDDSQLPKDRFSAERLKGVDSTLKIQPAKLEDSAVYLCASSTSGEGLDETQYFGPGTRLLVL.

The CDR3 spells CASNLAGPETQYF. CDR3 coding DNA: TGTGCCAGCAACCTAGCGGGGCCAGAGACCCAGTACTTC. This chain uses TRBV28 with TRBJ2-5; 9 positions match TRBD2. Germline assignment: CDR1 MDHEN and CDR2 SYDVKM. This CDR3 has 13 residues. Unmatched junction bases numbered 4, after V lost 7 bases and J lost 4 bases.

DNA for the CDR3: TGTGCCAGAAAGATAGCGGCCCTCTACCAAGAGACCCAGTACTTC. Translation: CARKIAALYQETQYF. This sequence joins TRBV6-4 and TRBJ2-5; D may be TRBD2 (6 bases). The CDR3 is made up of 15 amino acids. Trimming stripped 9 bases from V and 0 bases from J, with 17 bases between. Germline lookup yields CDR1 MRHNA and CDR2 SNTAGT.

The V and J genes are TRBV5-1 and TRBJ2-7; D remains ambiguous. This CDR3 region has 14 residues. Trimming took off 7 bases at V and 0 bases at J, with 14 bases between the two ends. The germline gives CDR1 SGHRS, CDR2 YFSETQ. In DNA, the CDR3 is TGCGCCAGCCTCCCTTCCGAGAACTCCTACGAGCAGTACTTC. Its translation is CASLPSENSYEQYF. The full variable domain, in which reference TRBV5-1 and TRBJ2-7 provide the parts outside the CDR3, is KAGVTQTPRYLIKTRGQQVTLSCSPISGHRSVSWYQQTPGQGLQFLFEYFSETQRNKGNFPGRFSGRQFSNSRSEMNVSTLELGDSALYLCASLPSENSYEQYFGPGTRLTVT.

V is TRBV7-9 and J is TRBJ2-1; possibly TRBD1 for D (6 bases). The ends were cut back, 5 bases at V and 0 bases at J, with 23 bases in the middle. The CDR3 loop spans 19 amino acids. In germline, CDR1 is SEHNR, CDR2 FQNEAQ (reference sequence). DNA for the CDR3: TGTGCCAGCAGCCCCCTAACCCCGCACAGGGAACCCTCCTACAATGAGCAGTTCTTC. Translating gives CASSPLTPHREPSYNEQFF.

The gene calls are TRBV6-1 and TRBJ1-1; D is perhaps TRBD1 (5 bases). V gave up 2 bases and J gave up 8 bases, with 18 bases separating them. Germline values: CDR1 MNHNS, CDR2 SASEGT. This CDR3 has 15 amino acids. In DNA form, the CDR3 reads TGTGCCAGCAGTGAAATGGGGGGACTGCGCTTGGAAGCTTTCTTT. Its protein product is CASSEMGGLRLEAFF.

The genes are TRBV11-2 and TRBJ2-5; the D gene is possibly TRBD2 (5 bases). From germline, CDR1 is SGHAT and CDR2 FQNNGV. The CDR3 length is 15 residues. The V and J ends lost 5 bases and 8 bases respectively, with 21 bases between them. The CDR3, as DNA: TGTGCCAGCAGCCATAATCTTCTAGGGAGAGACACCCAGTACTTC. Translating gives CASSHNLLGRDTQYF.

This clone was seen more than once but under ten times. This chain joins TRBV29-1 and TRBJ1-4; 7 bases fit TRBD1. This CDR3 is 13 amino acids long. Germline lookup yields CDR1 SQVTM and CDR2 ANQGSEA. V lost 6 bases and J lost 8; bases outside the gene matches: 9. This CDR3 is CSVGVGQREKLFF. Here the CDR3 DNA reads TGCAGCGTCGGGGTGGGACAGAGAGAAAAACTGTTTTTT.

The chain carries TRBV7-8 and TRBJ2-6; D remains ambiguous. The CDR3 is made up of 15 amino acids. Germline V gene data show CDR1 as SGHVS and CDR2 as FQNEAQ. The ends were cut back, 1 base at V and 1 base at J, with 5 bases in the middle. CDR3 DNA sequence: TGTGCCAGCAGCTTAGATACGTCTGGGGCCAACGTCCTGACTTTC. Encoded protein: CASSLDTSGANVLTF.

V is TRBV27 and J is TRBJ1-5; D ambiguous. The V gene's germline CDR1 is MNHEY and CDR2 SMNVEV (reference sequence). Trimming stripped 5 bases from V and 5 bases from J, with 16 bases between. This CDR3 region has 15 residues. The CDR3 spells CASSPSTSPHQPQHF. In nucleotides, the CDR3 is TGTGCCAGCAGTCCATCGACATCGCCCCATCAGCCCCAGCATTTT.

V and J are TRBV7-3 and TRBJ1-1; TRBD1 matches at 9 bases. The CDR3 has 13 amino acids. Germline values: CDR1 SGHTA, CDR2 FQGTGA. V was pared by 5 bases and J by 10 bases, with 8 bases of the junction left unmatched. The CDR3 coding sequence is TGTGCCAGCAGCCTAAGATACAGGGGGCTAGCTTTCTTT. This gives the protein CASSLRYRGLAFF.

The gene calls are TRBV5-1 and TRBJ2-3; 7 bases align to TRBD1. Germline V gene data show CDR1 as SGHRS and CDR2 as YFSETQ. The CDR3 has 15 residues. The V and J ends lost 2 bases and 5 bases, in that order; junction bases with no gene match: 8. The CDR3 reads CASSLVGTEGDTQYF. CDR3 bases: TGCGCCAGCAGCTTAGTTGGGACAGAAGGAGATACGCAGTATTTT.

A remark on this clone: The junction departs from the called germline gene at one end, perhaps through a read error. The V call is TRBV28, the J call TRBJ1-2; TRBD1 matches at 10 bases. The CDR3 spans 15 residues. CDR1 and CDR2 (germline): MDHEN, SYDVKM. The CDR3, as DNA: TGTGCCAGCAGGGATTGGACAGGGGGATCCTATGTCTACACCTTC. This codes for CASRDWTGGSYVYTF.

The chain carries TRBV2 and TRBJ2-1, with a tentative D call TRBD2 (5 bases). This CDR3 is built from 13 residues. Germline values: CDR1 SNHLY, CDR2 FYNNEI. Trimming stripped 5 bases from V and 7 bases from J, with 12 bases between. CDR3 sequence (DNA): TGTGCCAGCAGTTCCCCTCCGGGGAATGAGCAGTTCTTC. Its protein product is CASSSPPGNEQFF.

This clone was counted a single time. V usage is TRBV19 and J usage is TRBJ2-2; weak D call: TRBD2 (5 bases). The CDR3 runs to 15 residues. Germline V gives CDR1 LNHDA, CDR2 SQIVND (reference sequence). Trimming pared 8 bases from V and 6 bases from J, leaving 19 bases between. Here the CDR3 reads CASLLGRGLAGELFF. CDR3 coding DNA: TGTGCCAGTTTATTAGGGAGAGGGTTAGCCGGGGAGCTGTTTTTT.

This clone showed up just once. The chain employs TRBV27 and TRBJ1-5; a possible D gene is TRBD1 (5 bases). V lost 1 base and J 0 bases, leaving 7 bases between the germline ends. From germline, CDR1 is MNHEY and CDR2 SMNVEV (reference sequence). The CDR3 spans 15 residues. CDR3 coding DNA: TGTGCCAGCAGTTTATGGGGCGATAGCAATCAGCCCCAGCATTTT. Translated: CASSLWGDSNQPQHF.